A selection of T cell receptor beta chains follows, all from one sample in a study of OX40 agonist ivuxolimab in advanced cancers. Libraries were prepared by immunoSEQ multiplex PCR; TCRdb keeps only in-frame clonotypes and omits some of them. Among around 95,000 clones listed, around 92% were seen once. Specimen: CD4+ or CD8+ T cells sorted from blood, collected in a trial of the OX40 agonist ivuxolimab. Receptors originate from an adult with an advanced solid tumor such as melanoma, head and neck, liver or kidney cancer. Each CDR3 is given with its conserved first and last residue. Fields, in order: J gene, D gene, V gene, CDR3 protein. D genes are given only for firm matches.

J gene: TRBJ2-6
D gene: -
V gene: TRBV9
CDR3 protein: CASSVLSGANVLTF

J gene: TRBJ1-5
D gene: -
V gene: TRBV6-5
CDR3 protein: CASSYDGGRQPQHF

J gene: TRBJ1-5
D gene: -
V gene: TRBV28
CDR3 protein: CASSLGRLGNQPQHF

J gene: TRBJ1-1
D gene: -
V gene: TRBV11-2
CDR3 protein: CASSLDPQVGAEAFF

J gene: TRBJ1-1
D gene: -
V gene: TRBV11-2
CDR3 protein: CASSLVPGINLNTEAFF

J gene: TRBJ2-1
D gene: TRBD2
V gene: TRBV4-3
CDR3 protein: CASSRYLGTSVDNEQFF

J gene: TRBJ2-2
D gene: -
V gene: TRBV6-6
CDR3 protein: CASSYDTGELFF

J gene: TRBJ2-1
D gene: TRBD1
V gene: TRBV30
CDR3 protein: CAWSGTGTGNWNEQFF

J gene: TRBJ1-5
D gene: -
V gene: TRBV19
CDR3 protein: CASSIRAHQPQHF

J gene: TRBJ1-1
D gene: TRBD1
V gene: TRBV6-5
CDR3 protein: CASTRGRLTEAFF

J gene: TRBJ2-1
D gene: TRBD2
V gene: TRBV12-5
CDR3 protein: CASARTSGSNEQFF

J gene: TRBJ2-3
D gene: -
V gene: TRBV10-3
CDR3 protein: CAISQQGKRSSDTQYF

J gene: TRBJ2-1
D gene: TRBD2
V gene: TRBV29-1
CDR3 protein: CSARTSGGDSYNEQFF

J gene: TRBJ1-2
D gene: -
V gene: TRBV7-9
CDR3 protein: CASSFRDSLEGGYTF

J gene: TRBJ2-3
D gene: -
V gene: TRBV20-1
CDR3 protein: CSARSTDTQYF

J gene: TRBJ1-2
D gene: TRBD1
V gene: TRBV2
CDR3 protein: CASSVGQRIYGYTF

J gene: TRBJ2-1
D gene: TRBD2
V gene: TRBV19
CDR3 protein: CASRLAGVGNEQFF

J gene: TRBJ1-2
D gene: TRBD1
V gene: TRBV2
CDR3 protein: CASRAGQDYGYTF

J gene: TRBJ1-5
D gene: -
V gene: TRBV19
CDR3 protein: CASREDRSYSNQPQHF

J gene: TRBJ1-1
D gene: -
V gene: TRBV2
CDR3 protein: CASSPQGVGNTEAFF

J gene: TRBJ2-1
D gene: -
V gene: TRBV11-2
CDR3 protein: CASSDAGPRNEQFF

J gene: TRBJ2-7
D gene: -
V gene: TRBV6-1
CDR3 protein: CASSQGRNYEQYF

J gene: TRBJ2-1
D gene: -
V gene: TRBV7-6
CDR3 protein: CASSPQGSSYNEQFF

J gene: TRBJ2-1
D gene: -
V gene: TRBV5-1
CDR3 protein: CASSLGYPNEQFF

J gene: TRBJ2-3
D gene: -
V gene: TRBV28
CDR3 protein: CASSLLGRPDTQYF

J gene: TRBJ1-1
D gene: TRBD1
V gene: TRBV6-5
CDR3 protein: CASRADREERTEAFF

J gene: TRBJ2-4
D gene: -
V gene: TRBV25-1
CDR3 protein: CASSVTDAGNIQYF

J gene: TRBJ1-2
D gene: -
V gene: TRBV6-5
CDR3 protein: CASRAGTWGGYTF

J gene: TRBJ2-2
D gene: TRBD2
V gene: TRBV4-2
CDR3 protein: CASSQGAGANTGELFF

J gene: TRBJ1-5
D gene: -
V gene: TRBV7-2
CDR3 protein: CASSKVGWSNQPQHF

J gene: TRBJ1-2
D gene: -
V gene: TRBV18
CDR3 protein: CASSPPTTVYGYTF

J gene: -
D gene: -
V gene: TRBV7-6
CDR3 protein: CASSPLSSYEQYF

J gene: TRBJ2-5
D gene: -
V gene: TRBV7-3
CDR3 protein: CASSLYGLETQYF

J gene: TRBJ1-1
D gene: TRBD1
V gene: TRBV6-6
CDR3 protein: CASSHGQVTEAFF

J gene: TRBJ1-5
D gene: -
V gene: TRBV2
CDR3 protein: CASSDRTEINQPQHF

J gene: TRBJ2-7
D gene: -
V gene: TRBV10-1
CDR3 protein: CASSDQDGLAHEQYF

J gene: TRBJ1-2
D gene: TRBD1
V gene: TRBV6-6
CDR3 protein: CASSWTGPPYGYTF

J gene: TRBJ1-6
D gene: -
V gene: TRBV2
CDR3 protein: CATQRGTWGSPLHF

J gene: TRBJ1-1
D gene: -
V gene: TRBV20-1
CDR3 protein: CSASAPQKAFF

J gene: TRBJ2-4
D gene: -
V gene: TRBV6-5
CDR3 protein: CASSYDPSKNIQYF

J gene: TRBJ1-5
D gene: -
V gene: TRBV19
CDR3 protein: CASSIFGGVSQPQHF

J gene: TRBJ2-3
D gene: -
V gene: TRBV5-1
CDR3 protein: CASSLIFADTQYF

J gene: TRBJ2-1
D gene: TRBD2
V gene: TRBV7-2
CDR3 protein: CASSLGPGGAYNEQFF

J gene: TRBJ2-5
D gene: -
V gene: TRBV6-1
CDR3 protein: CASSRTVQETQYF

J gene: TRBJ1-5
D gene: -
V gene: TRBV28
CDR3 protein: CASSLTGAGNQPQHF

J gene: TRBJ2-3
D gene: TRBD2
V gene: TRBV30
CDR3 protein: CAWSVGGGFTDTQYF

J gene: TRBJ2-5
D gene: TRBD1
V gene: TRBV6-5
CDR3 protein: CASSYGTGLETQYF

J gene: TRBJ1-3
D gene: TRBD1
V gene: TRBV13
CDR3 protein: CASSRPDRGTGNTIYF

J gene: TRBJ1-4
D gene: -
V gene: TRBV5-6
CDR3 protein: CASSYVATNEKLFF

J gene: TRBJ2-3
D gene: -
V gene: TRBV6-6
CDR3 protein: CASSYSNHPRTDTQYF

J gene: TRBJ2-3
D gene: TRBD2
V gene: TRBV6-4
CDR3 protein: CASSGSGGSTDTQYF

J gene: TRBJ1-1
D gene: TRBD1
V gene: TRBV28
CDR3 protein: CASSSQGATTEAFF

J gene: TRBJ1-2
D gene: -
V gene: TRBV6-6
CDR3 protein: CASSYQNLYGYTF

J gene: TRBJ2-1
D gene: TRBD2
V gene: TRBV2
CDR3 protein: CASSDWGGNEQFF